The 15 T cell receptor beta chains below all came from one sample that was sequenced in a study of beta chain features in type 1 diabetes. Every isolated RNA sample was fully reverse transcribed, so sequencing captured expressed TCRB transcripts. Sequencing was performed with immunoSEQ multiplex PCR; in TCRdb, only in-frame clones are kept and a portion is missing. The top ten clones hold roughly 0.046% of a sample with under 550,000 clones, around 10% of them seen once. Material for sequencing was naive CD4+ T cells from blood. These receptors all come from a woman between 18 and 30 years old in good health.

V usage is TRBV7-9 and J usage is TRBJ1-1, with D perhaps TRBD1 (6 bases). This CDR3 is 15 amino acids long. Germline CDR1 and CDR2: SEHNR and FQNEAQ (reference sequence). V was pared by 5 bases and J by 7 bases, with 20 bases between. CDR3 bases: TGTGCCAGCAGCGTATCCTTAGTCAGGGGCCTTGAAGCTTTCTTT. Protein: CASSVSLVRGLEAFF. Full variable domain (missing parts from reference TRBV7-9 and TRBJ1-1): DTGVSQNPRHKITKRGQNVTFRCDPISEHNRLYWYRQTLGQGPEFLTYFQNEAQLEKSRLLSDRFSAERPKGSFSTLEIQRTEQGDSAMYLCASSVSLVRGLEAFFGQGTRLTVV.

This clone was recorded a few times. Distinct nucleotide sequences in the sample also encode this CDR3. CDR3 sequence reads: CASSLDRLNTEAFF. Here the CDR3 DNA reads TGTGCCAGCTCACTGGACAGGTTGAACACTGAAGCTTTCTTT. The gene calls are TRBV18 and TRBJ1-1, with 7 positions matching TRBD1. The J segment lost 0 bases and the V segment lost 4 bases, leaving 2 bases of the junction unmatched. Per the germline V gene, CDR1 is KGHSH and CDR2 is LQKENI. There are 14 residues in the CDR3.

In nucleotides, the CDR3 is TGTGCCAGCAGCTTGGGCCGGGAATCCTACAATGAGCAGTTCTTC. It encodes CASSLGRESYNEQFF. The chain recombines TRBV5-6 with TRBJ2-1; TRBD2 might be the D (5 bases). Germline V gives CDR1 SGHDT, CDR2 YYEEEE. The V end lost 0 bases, the J end lost 1 base, and 8 bases lay between the germline ends. There are 15 residues in the CDR3.

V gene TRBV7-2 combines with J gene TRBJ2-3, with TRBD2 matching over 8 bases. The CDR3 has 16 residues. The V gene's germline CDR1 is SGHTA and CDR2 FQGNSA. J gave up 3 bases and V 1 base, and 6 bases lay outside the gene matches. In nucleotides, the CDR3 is TGTGCCAGCAGCTTAGGGGTAGCGGGAAGGACAGATACGCAGTATTTT. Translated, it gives CASSLGVAGRTDTQYF. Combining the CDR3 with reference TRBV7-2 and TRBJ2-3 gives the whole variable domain GAGVSQSPSNKVTEKGKDVELRCDPISGHTALYWYRQSLGQGLEFLIYFQGNSAPDKSGLPSDRFSAERTGGSVSTLTIQRTQQEDSAVYLCASSLGVAGRTDTQYFGPGTRLTVL.

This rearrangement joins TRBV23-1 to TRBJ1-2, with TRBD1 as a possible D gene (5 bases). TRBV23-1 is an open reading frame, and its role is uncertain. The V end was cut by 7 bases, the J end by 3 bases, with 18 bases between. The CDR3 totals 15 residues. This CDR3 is CASNPRGAFYYGYTF. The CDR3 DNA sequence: TGCGCCAGCAACCCTCGGGGCGCCTTTTACTATGGCTACACCTTC.

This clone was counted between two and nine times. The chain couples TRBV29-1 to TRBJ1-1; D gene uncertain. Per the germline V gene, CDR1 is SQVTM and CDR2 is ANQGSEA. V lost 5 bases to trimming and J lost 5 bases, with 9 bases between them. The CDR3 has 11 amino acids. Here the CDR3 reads CSVTRRTEAFF. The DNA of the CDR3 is TGCAGCGTTACGCGGAGGACTGAAGCTTTCTTT.

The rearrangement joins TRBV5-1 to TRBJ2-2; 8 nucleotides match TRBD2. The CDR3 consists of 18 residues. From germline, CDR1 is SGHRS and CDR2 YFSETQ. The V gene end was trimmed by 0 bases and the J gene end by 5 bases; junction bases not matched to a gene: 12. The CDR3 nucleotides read TGCGCCAGCAGCTTGGTGGCTTTGGCGGGAGGACAGACCGGGGAGCTGTTTTTT. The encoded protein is CASSLVALAGGQTGELFF.

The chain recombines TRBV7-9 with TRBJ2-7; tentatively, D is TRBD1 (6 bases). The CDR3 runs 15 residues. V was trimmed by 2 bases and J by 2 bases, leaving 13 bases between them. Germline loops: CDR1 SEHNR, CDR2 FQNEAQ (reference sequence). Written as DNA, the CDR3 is TGTGCCAGCAGCTTACGTCCAGGGGCGACCTACGAGCAGTACTTC. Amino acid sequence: CASSLRPGATYEQYF.

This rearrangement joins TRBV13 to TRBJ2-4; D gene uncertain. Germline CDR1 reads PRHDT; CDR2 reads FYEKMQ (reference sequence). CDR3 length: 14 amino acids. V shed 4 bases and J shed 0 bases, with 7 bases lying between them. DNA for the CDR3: TGTGCCAGCAGCTCTCGAACAGCCAAAAACATTCAGTACTTC. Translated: CASSSRTAKNIQYF.

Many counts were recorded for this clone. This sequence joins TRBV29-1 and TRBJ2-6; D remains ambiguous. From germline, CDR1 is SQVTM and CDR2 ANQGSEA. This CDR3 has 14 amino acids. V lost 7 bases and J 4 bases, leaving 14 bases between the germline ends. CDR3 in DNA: TGCAGCGCCTCCCGGCCTGGGGGGGCCAACGTCCTGACTTTC. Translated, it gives CSASRPGGANVLTF.

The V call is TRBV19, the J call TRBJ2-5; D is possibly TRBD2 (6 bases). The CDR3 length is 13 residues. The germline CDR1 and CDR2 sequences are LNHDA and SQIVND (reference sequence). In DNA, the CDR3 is TGTATGGCTGGCGGGGAAAGTCAAGAGACCCAGTACTTC. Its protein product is CMAGGESQETQYF.

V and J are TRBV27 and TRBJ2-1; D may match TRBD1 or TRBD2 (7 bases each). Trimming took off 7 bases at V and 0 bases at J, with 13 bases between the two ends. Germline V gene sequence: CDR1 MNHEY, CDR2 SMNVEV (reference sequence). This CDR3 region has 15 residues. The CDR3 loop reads CASTIRGGSYNEQFF. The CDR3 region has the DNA TGTGCCAGCACCATCAGGGGGGGCTCCTACAATGAGCAGTTCTTC.

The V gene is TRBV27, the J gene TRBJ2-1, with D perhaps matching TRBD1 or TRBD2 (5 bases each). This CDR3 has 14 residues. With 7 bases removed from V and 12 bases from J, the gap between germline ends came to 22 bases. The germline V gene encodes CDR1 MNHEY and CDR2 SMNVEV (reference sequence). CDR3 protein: CASINSPGRTRQFF. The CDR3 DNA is TGTGCCAGCATCAATTCCCCGGGACGCACTCGGCAGTTCTTC.

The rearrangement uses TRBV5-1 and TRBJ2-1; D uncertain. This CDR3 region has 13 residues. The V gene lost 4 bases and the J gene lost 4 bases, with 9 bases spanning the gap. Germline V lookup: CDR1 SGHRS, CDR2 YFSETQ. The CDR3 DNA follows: TGCGCCAGCAGCGCAGACGCGTACAATGAGCAGTTCTTC. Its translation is CASSADAYNEQFF.

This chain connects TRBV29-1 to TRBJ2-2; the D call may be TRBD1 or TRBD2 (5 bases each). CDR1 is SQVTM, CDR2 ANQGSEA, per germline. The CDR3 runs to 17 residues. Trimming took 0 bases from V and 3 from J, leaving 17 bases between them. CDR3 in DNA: TGCAGCGTTGAAGATTCTCGTCTCGGGGCGGACACCGGGGAGCTGTTTTTT. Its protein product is CSVEDSRLGADTGELFF.